This T cell receptor (beta chain) was retrieved from a study of cytomegalovirus exposure and HLA in healthy donors (dated by TCRdb to about 2017). Background on the whole study: According to a later analysis, the approximately 120 validation repertoires were produced on the same platform as the approximately 620 repertoires of the first cohort. The aim of the study was to test whether cataloging public T cell receptors could identify signatures of past pathogen exposure. Along with the roughly 670-subject first cohort, a separate validation cohort of over a hundred different subjects was used. The study combined high-throughput TCR immunosequencing, statistical association of individual TCRs with disease status, and machine learning to predict cytomegalovirus infection status.

Points the paper makes about the study in general: In vitro tests confirmed that three of the cytomegalovirus-associated TCR beta chains recognize cytomegalovirus antigens. In a later analysis, TCRs clustered in the first cohort were found to also tend to co-occur in the approximately 120 validation repertoires, with around 94% of cluster scores above 0. In the study, approximately 160 TCR beta chains were listed as associated with cytomegalovirus. The validation cohort had no HLA typing available for a later analysis, so co-occurrence within that cohort was assessed over all 120 or so repertoires. Across donors, most TCR sequences were observed very rarely, whereas some public TCRs were present in many individuals. The authors suggested that the approach could potentially be extended to other disease states and immunological phenotypes. In both the original and validation cohorts, the classifier was reported to diagnose cytomegalovirus status with high specificity and sensitivity.

Libraries were prepared through the immunoSEQ multiplex PCR assay. The paper's processing steps were these. To diagnose cytomegalovirus status from the catalog of TCR beta chain sequences, a statistical classification framework was built. The immuneACCESS repertoire file appears here via TCRdb, limited to in-frame rearrangements. These files lack a portion of the clones; in checked studies, under half of the deficit traces to unresolved V genes, and the cause of the others is not known. D and trimming were read from the DNA, whereas the V and J calls and clone size are those reported in that table. A total of more than 300,000 clones appear in this sample, about nine tenths of them only once. Around 0.8% of the sample belongs to the ten largest clones. There are 14 amino acids in the CDR3, from cysteine to phenylalanine inclusive. Only the CDR3 DNA is retained, 42 bases long and in frame from the first base. V gives up 0 bases and J gives up 5 bases, and the segment between their germline ends measures 10 bases. The germline V gene yields LGHNA for CDR1 and YNFKEQ for CDR2.

This clone was counted between two and nine times. Its antigen is currently not known. No qualities accompany the bases; no much larger clone lies one base away. The donors were included in the validation cohort of some 110 subjects, a group kept apart from the roughly 700-subject first cohort. The material sequenced was PBMCs. The rearrangement combines TRBV4-2 with TRBJ1-2, with no confidently assigned D gene. The receptor comes from a woman in her late teens or twenties in good health and CMV-seronegative. The nucleotides read TGTGCCAGCAGCCAAGATGAGAGGGAGTATGGCTACACCTTC. It encodes CASSQDEREYGYTF.